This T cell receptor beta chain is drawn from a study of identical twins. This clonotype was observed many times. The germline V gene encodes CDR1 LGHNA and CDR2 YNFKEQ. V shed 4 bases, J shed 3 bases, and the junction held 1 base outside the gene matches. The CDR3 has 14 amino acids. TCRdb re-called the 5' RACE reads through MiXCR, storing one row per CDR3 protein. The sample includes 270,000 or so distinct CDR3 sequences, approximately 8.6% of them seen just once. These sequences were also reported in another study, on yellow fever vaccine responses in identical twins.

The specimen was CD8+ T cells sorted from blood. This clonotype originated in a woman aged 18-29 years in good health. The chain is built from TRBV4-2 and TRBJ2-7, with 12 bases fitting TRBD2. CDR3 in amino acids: CASSPGLAGYEQYF. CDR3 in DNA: TGTGCCAGCAGCCCGGGACTAGCGGGCTACGAGCAGTACTTC.